The text below deals with one T cell receptor beta chain. Its target is unknown. An end of the junction does not agree with germline; a read error may underlie this. Other nucleotide sequences in the sample specify the same CDR3. This sample was taken from a study of cytomegalovirus exposure and HLA in healthy donors. CDR1 and CDR2 (germline): MNHEY, SVGAGI. This CDR3 has 14 residues. Study-level results: Roughly uniform sequencing depth across donors was assumed, possibly incorrectly. Later analysis found that TCR beta chains associated with HLA were more clonally expanded than other, equally common chains. Later findings reportedly placed an Asian-associated ancestry cluster below the roughly 660-donor mean for N-insertions. Among CMV-associated TCR beta chains, most appeared HLA-restricted in a later analysis.

The study ran its PCR with 60 Vbeta and 13 Jbeta primers. The protocol was immunoSEQ multiplex PCR, while the TCRdb copy is restricted to in-frame clones and leaves out a portion. The sample data list about 65,000 clones. V is TRBV6-5 and J is TRBJ1-1; D not resolved. The source material was PBMCs. The sequence derives from a boy between 10 and 17 years old in good health and CMV-seronegative. The CDR3 reads CASSYSTEWTEAFF. The CDR3 DNA is TGTGCCAGCAGTTACTCGACGGAGTGGACTGAGGCTTTCTTT.